This T cell receptor beta chain is from a study of blood T cell repertoires in COVID-19. V was pared by 4 bases and J by 7 bases, with 4 bases of the junction left unmatched. The germline V gene has CDR1 SGHNT and CDR2 YYREEE (reference sequence). CDR3 length equals 15 residues. The authors' processing: It was from reference gene primer amplification that nucleated cell counts were estimated. Method: immunoSEQ multiplex PCR; TCRdb's copy keeps in-frame clones and lacks some. For V, J and clone size, that table is used; D and trimming come from the DNA. In the table there are some 80,000 clones, around 90% of which are singletons.

Sequenced sample: peripheral blood. The genes are TRBV5-4 and TRBJ2-2; 13 bases line up with TRBD2. This clonotype originated in a human donor in a cohort sampled during active COVID-19. DNA for the CDR3: TGTGCCAGCAGCCCCTGGACTAGCGGGGGCGGGGAGCTGTTTTTT. It specifies CASSPWTSGGGELFF.